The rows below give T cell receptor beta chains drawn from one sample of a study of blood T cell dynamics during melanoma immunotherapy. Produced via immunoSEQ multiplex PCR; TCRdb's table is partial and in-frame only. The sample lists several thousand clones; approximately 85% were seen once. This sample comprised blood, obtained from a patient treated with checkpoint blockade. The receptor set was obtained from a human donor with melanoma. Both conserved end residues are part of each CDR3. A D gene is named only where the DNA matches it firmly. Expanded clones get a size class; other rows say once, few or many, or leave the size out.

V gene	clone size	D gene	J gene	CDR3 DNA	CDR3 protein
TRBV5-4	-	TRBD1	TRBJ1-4	TGTGCCAGCAGCTTGGAACAGGGGGGTGGTCGTCTGTTTTTT	CASSLEQGGGRLFF
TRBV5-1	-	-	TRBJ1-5	TGCGCCAGCAGCTTCGACGGTGATAATCAGCCCCAGCATTTT	CASSFDGDNQPQHF
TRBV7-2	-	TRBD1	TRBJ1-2	TGTGCCAGCACCCAATCCCGGGACAGGTATGGCTACACCTTC	CASTQSRDRYGYTF
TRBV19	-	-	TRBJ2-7	TGTGCCAGTAGTATCTCGGGCAGATCCTACGAGCAGTACTTC	CASSISGRSYEQYF
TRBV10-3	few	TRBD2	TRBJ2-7	TGTGCCATCAGTGAGTCTAGCGGGAGCTCCTACGAGCAGTACTTC	CAISESSGSSYEQYF
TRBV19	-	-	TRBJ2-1	TGTGCCAGTAGTTCGGACCCTGAGCAGTTCTTC	CASSSDPEQFF
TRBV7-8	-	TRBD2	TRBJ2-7	TGTGCCAGCAGCTCCTTAGCGGGAGGGCACGAGCAGTACTTC	CASSSLAGGHEQYF
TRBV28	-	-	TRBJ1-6	TGTGCCAGCAGTCACTGGGGGGGGCAAAATTCACCCCTCCACTTT	CASSHWGGQNSPLHF
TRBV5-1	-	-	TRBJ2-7	TGCGCCAGCAGCTTTGGATGGGGGGAACCGTCCTCCTACGAGCAGTACTTC	CASSFGWGEPSSYEQYF
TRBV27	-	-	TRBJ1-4	TGTGCCAGCGGCCCTTCGGGGCTGAAAGAAAAACTGTTTTTT	CASGPSGLKEKLFF
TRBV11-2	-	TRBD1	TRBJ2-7	TGTGCCAGCAGCCCCTTACAGGGGGCAGCCGCCTACGAGCAGTACTTC	CASSPLQGAAAYEQYF
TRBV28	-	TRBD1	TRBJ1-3	TGTGCCAGCAGTCCGAGTGACAGGGCCTTGCTCGGGAACACCATATATTTT	CASSPSDRALLGNTIYF
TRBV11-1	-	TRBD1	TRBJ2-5	TGTGCCAGCACCACCCTGGGCCAGGGGGCAGGGGAGCAGTACTTC	CASTTLGQGAGEQYF
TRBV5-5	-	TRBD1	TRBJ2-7	TGTGCCAGCAGCTTCTTGCACCGGGACAGCGAGCAGTACTTC	CASSFLHRDSEQYF
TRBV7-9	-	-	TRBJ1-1	TGTGCCAGCAGCCGTACTCAGGGCACTGAAGCTTTCTTT	CASSRTQGTEAFF
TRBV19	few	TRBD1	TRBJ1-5	TGTGCCAGTAGTCCTCAGACAGGGAGAGGCAATCAGCCCCAGCATTTT	CASSPQTGRGNQPQHF
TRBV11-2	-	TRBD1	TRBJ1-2	TGTGCCAGCAGCTACTATAGGGACAGGGAGTTCTATGGCTACACCTTC	CASSYYRDREFYGYTF
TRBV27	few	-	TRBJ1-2	TGTGCCACAAAAACAGGGCTATGGGGCTACACCTTC	CATKTGLWGYTF
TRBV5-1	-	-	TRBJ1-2	TGCGCCAGCAGCTTGGCCGGGGCGCTCCTTAACTATGGCTACACCTTC	CASSLAGALLNYGYTF
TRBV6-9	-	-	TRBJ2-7	TGTGCCAGCAGTGGGTCCTACGAGCAGTACTTC	CASSGSYEQYF
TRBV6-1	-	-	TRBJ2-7	TGTGCCAGCAGGAACACTTTATACGAGCAGTACTTC	CASRNTLYEQYF
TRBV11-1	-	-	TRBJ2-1	TGTGCCAGCAGTTTTCGGGGGGCAGGCTCCTACAATGAGCAGTTCTTC	CASSFRGAGSYNEQFF